This T cell receptor (beta chain) was sequenced in a study of T cell responses to AZD1222 COVID-19 vaccine. Study background: Pooled in the analysis were second doses at about 4 or about 12 weeks. The study's findings and limits: Sampling captured repertoires only after the peak T cell response. Seropositive status at baseline applied to only 6 or 7 AZD1222 recipients. The study found Spike-specific TCR breadth and depth rose after two AZD1222 doses.

V lost 1 base and J lost 6, with 12 bases in between. Germline V gene lookup returns CDR1 SEHNR and CDR2 FQNEAQ (reference sequence). This CDR3 is 15 amino acids long. The repertoire was sequenced with immunoSEQ multiplex PCR; TCRdb's copy has only in-frame clones and lacks some. Found here are some 150,000 clones, about 90% of them singletons; the top ten hold approximately 3%. In regard to this clone: Its antigen is not identified.

The material sequenced was peripheral blood, taken on day 0 of AZD1222 vaccination. The clonotype comes from an adult in good health. V is TRBV7-9 and J is TRBJ1-4; possibly TRBD1 for D (5 bases). CDR3 sequence (DNA): TGTGCCAGCAGCTTAGTCCAGGGAGATTATGAAAAACTGTTTTTT. Translated, it gives CASSLVQGDYEKLFF.